This T cell receptor beta chain stems from a study of graft-versus-host responses after intestinal transplantation. Germline loops: CDR1 SQVTM, CDR2 ANQGSEA. Between the trimmed V and J ends, which lost 3 bases and 5 bases, there was a span of 13 bases. This CDR3 region has 13 residues. This clone has only one observation. Here immunoSEQ multiplex PCR was the method, and the copy in TCRdb shows in-frame clones only, minus some. This sample carries over 60,000 clones, around nine tenths of them seen once, and the ten largest clones take less than 8%. The TCR originated in a human patient who received an intestinal transplant, so some T cells may come from the graft donor. The gene calls are TRBV29-1 and TRBJ1-2; D is uncertain. The sequenced sample was bone marrow, obtained 734 days after intestinal transplantation. CDR3 residues: CSVDRVLSYGYTF. CDR3 nucleotide sequence: TGCAGCGTTGATCGGGTCTTATCGTATGGCTACACCTTC.